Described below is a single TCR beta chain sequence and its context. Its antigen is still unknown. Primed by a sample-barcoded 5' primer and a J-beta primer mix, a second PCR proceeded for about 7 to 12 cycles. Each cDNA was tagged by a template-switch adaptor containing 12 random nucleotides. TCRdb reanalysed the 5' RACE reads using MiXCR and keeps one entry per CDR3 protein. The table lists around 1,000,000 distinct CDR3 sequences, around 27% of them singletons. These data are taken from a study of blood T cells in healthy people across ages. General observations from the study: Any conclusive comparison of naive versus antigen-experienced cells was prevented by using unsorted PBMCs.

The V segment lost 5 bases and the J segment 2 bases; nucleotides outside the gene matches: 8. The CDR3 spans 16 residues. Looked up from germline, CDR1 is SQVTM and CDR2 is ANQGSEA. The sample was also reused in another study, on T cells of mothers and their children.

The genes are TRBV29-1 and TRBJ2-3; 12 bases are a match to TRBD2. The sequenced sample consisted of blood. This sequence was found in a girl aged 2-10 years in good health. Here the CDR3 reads CSVPLAGGWDTDTQYF. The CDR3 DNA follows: TGCAGCGTTCCGCTAGCGGGAGGGTGGGACACAGATACGCAGTATTTT.